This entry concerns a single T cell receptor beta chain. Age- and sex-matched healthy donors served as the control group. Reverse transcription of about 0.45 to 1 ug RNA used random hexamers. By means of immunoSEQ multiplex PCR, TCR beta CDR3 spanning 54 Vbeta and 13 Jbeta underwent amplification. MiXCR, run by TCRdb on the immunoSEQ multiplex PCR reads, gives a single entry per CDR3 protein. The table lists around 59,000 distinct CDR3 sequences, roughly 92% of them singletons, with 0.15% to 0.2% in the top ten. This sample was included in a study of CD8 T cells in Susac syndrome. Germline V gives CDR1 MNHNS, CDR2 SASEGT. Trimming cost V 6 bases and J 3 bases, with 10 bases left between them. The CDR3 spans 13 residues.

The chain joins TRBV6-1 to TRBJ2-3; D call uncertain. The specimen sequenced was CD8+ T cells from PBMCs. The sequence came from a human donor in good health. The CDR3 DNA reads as TGTGCCAGCAGGGAAAAGGGAACAGATACGCAGTATTTT. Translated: CASREKGTDTQYF.